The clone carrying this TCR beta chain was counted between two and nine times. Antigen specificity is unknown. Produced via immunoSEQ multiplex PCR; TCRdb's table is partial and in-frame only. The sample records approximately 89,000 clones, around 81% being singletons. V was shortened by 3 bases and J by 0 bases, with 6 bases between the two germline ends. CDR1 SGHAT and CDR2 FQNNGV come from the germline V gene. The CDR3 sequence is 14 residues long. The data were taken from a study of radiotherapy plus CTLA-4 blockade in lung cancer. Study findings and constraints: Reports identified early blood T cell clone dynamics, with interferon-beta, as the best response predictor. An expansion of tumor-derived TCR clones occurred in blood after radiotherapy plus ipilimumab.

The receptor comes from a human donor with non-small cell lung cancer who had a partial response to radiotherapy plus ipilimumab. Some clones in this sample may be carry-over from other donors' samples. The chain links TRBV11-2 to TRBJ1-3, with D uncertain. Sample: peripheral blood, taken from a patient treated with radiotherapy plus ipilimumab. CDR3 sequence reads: CASSFGNSGNTIYF. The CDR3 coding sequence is TGTGCCAGCAGCTTCGGGAACTCTGGAAACACCATATATTTT.